This T cell receptor (beta chain) was observed in a study of T cells in Graves' hyperthyroidism and ophthalmopathy. Regarding the study as a whole: Ophthalmopathy prediction by the model preceded onset by a median approximately six months. Within blood appeared most thyroid clonotypes that had expanded above 0.001.

RNA transcripts gave rise to amplified TCR beta CDR3 regions. The study used the HTBI primer set for a first-round RT-PCR of the TCR CDR3. Each CDR3 protein is one row after TCRdb ran MiXCR on the multiplex PCR reads. The table has about 520,000 distinct CDR3 sequences, roughly 25% seen once; the top ten hold approximately 10%. This clonotype has just a few counts. Its specificity is unknown. Each ophthalmopathy patient scored at least 3 on the Clinical Activity Score and at least 4 on NOSPECS grade, with duration under 3 months. V dropped 5 bases and J dropped 5 bases, with 12 bases sitting between them. The CDR3 totals 13 residues. Germline CDR1 reads SGHTA; CDR2 reads FQGTGA.

The chain carries TRBV7-3 and TRBJ2-5; D not certain. Sequences were obtained from blood. The origin of this receptor is a woman aged 25 to 39 with Graves' ophthalmopathy. DNA for the CDR3: TGTGCCAGCAGCACTTATGGGTCGGAGACCCAGTACTTC. Translating it yields CASSTYGSETQYF. Filled out from reference TRBV7-3 and TRBJ2-5, the complete variable domain reads GAGVSQTPSNKVTEKGKYVELRCDPISGHTALYWYRQSLGQGPEFLIYFQGTGAADDSGLPNDRFFAVRPEGSVSTLKIQRTERGDSAVYLCASSTYGSETQYFGPGTRLLVL.